A single sample gave rise to the 32 T cell receptor beta chains below, sequenced in a study of radiation and T cells in renal cell carcinoma. Produced via immunoSEQ multiplex PCR; TCRdb's table is partial and in-frame only. The sample holds approximately 170,000 clones, less than 90% seen once. Time point described: blood 4 weeks post-SBRT, at nephrectomy. Treatment meaning: 15 Gy SBRT to primary tumor, nephrectomy 4 weeks later. Here the sequenced sample was blood, taken from a patient whose treatment included radiotherapy and nephrectomy. These receptors all come from a woman between 45 and 65 years old with renal cell carcinoma.

The chain links TRBV6-1 to TRBJ1-2, with no clear D. With 3 bases removed from V and 6 bases from J, the gap between germline ends came to 11 bases. The CDR3 is 13 amino acids. Looked up from germline, CDR1 is MNHNS and CDR2 is SASEGT. CDR3: CASSDQSANGYTF. CDR3 DNA sequence: TGTGCCAGCAGTGATCAGTCCGCAAATGGCTACACCTTC.

The chain recombines TRBV29-1 with TRBJ2-5; maybe TRBD2 (5 bases). Germline loops: CDR1 SQVTM, CDR2 ANQGSEA. This CDR3 is built from 12 residues. The V end was cut by 5 bases, the J end by 2 bases, with 9 bases between. The CDR3 sequence is CSVKRMQETQYF. CDR3 nucleotides: TGCAGCGTTAAGCGGATGCAAGAGACCCAGTACTTC. Complete variable domain (other parts from reference TRBV29-1 and TRBJ2-5): SAVISQKPSRDICQRGTSLTIQCQVDSQVTMMFWYRQQPGQSLTLIATANQGSEATYESGFVIDKFPISRPNLTFSTLTVSNMSPEDSSIYLCSVKRMQETQYFGPGTRLLVL.

The chain joins TRBV19 to TRBJ1-2; tentative D call: TRBD1 (5 bases). Germline CDR1 reads LNHDA; CDR2 reads SQIVND (reference sequence). Trimming stripped 4 bases from V and 0 bases from J, with 9 bases between. This CDR3 comprises 14 residues. The CDR3 is CASSRRQSNYGYTF. For the CDR3, the DNA is TGTGCCAGTAGTAGGAGACAGTCTAACTATGGCTACACCTTC.

The genes are TRBV6-5 and TRBJ1-2; maybe TRBD1 (5 bases). Germline-derived CDR1 and CDR2 are MNHEY and SVGAGI. The CDR3 covers 15 residues. Trimming removed 5 bases from V and 4 bases from J, with 17 bases in between. CDR3 region: CASSKGPGRIYGYTF. The CDR3 DNA is TGTGCCAGCAGTAAAGGGCCGGGGCGGATCTATGGCTACACCTTC.

V gene TRBV7-2 combines with J gene TRBJ1-3; TRBD1 might be the D (5 bases). The germline V gene encodes CDR1 SGHTA and CDR2 FQGNSA. The CDR3 is 14 amino acids. Trimming shortened V by 5 bases and J by 3 bases, and 11 bases separated the two germline ends. The CDR3 nucleotides are TGTGCCAGCAGCCCGACAGACCTTGGAAACACCATATATTTT. It yields the protein CASSPTDLGNTIYF.

The chain combines TRBV6-5 with TRBJ1-1, with TRBD1 as a possible D gene (6 bases). The V gene lost 2 bases and the J gene lost 6 bases, with 19 bases spanning the gap. Germline CDR1 MNHEY, CDR2 SVGAGI. CDR3 length: 16 residues. CDR3 nucleotides: TGTGCCAGCAGTTACGGGGCAATTTTCAGGGGCCCTGAAGCTTTCTTT. Translating it yields CASSYGAIFRGPEAFF.

The V call is TRBV6-5, the J call TRBJ1-5; D gene uncertain. CDR3 size: 15 residues. Per the germline V gene, CDR1 is MNHEY and CDR2 is SVGAGI. V was shortened by 5 bases and J by 1 base, with 12 bases between the two germline ends. The CDR3 DNA is TGTGCCAGCAGTAGACGAGGCGGCAGCAATCAGCCCCAGCATTTT. Its protein is CASSRRGGSNQPQHF.

The V gene is TRBV2, the J gene TRBJ1-2, with a tentative D call TRBD1 (5 bases). CDR1 and CDR2 from the germline V gene are SNHLY and FYNNEI. The CDR3 extends over 12 amino acids. V was trimmed by 6 bases and J by 5 bases, leaving 10 bases between them. CDR3 loop: CASSGTTYGYTF. In nucleotides, the CDR3 is TGTGCCAGCAGCGGGACGACTTATGGCTACACCTTC.

The V gene is TRBV27, the J gene TRBJ1-5, with D possibly being TRBD1 (5 bases). Trimming took 2 bases from V and 0 from J, leaving 11 bases between them. The CDR3 is 16 residues long. The germline CDR1 and CDR2 sequences are MNHEY and SMNVEV (reference sequence). CDR3: CASSLGGPYSNQPQHF. In DNA form, the CDR3 reads TGTGCCAGCAGTTTAGGGGGACCCTATAGCAATCAGCCCCAGCATTTT.

CDR3 sequence reads: CASSLAGGEQETQYF. DNA of the CDR3: TGCGCCAGCAGCTTGGCCGGCGGAGAACAAGAGACCCAGTACTTC. J is TRBJ2-5 and V is TRBV5-1; D gene unclear. The length of the CDR3 is 15 residues. Germline values: CDR1 SGHRS, CDR2 YFSETQ. Trimming cost V 0 bases and J 2 bases, with 11 bases left between them.

The V gene is TRBV6-1, the J gene TRBJ1-5; D is uncertain. The CDR3 totals 14 residues. The germline V gene encodes CDR1 MNHNS and CDR2 SASEGT. Trimming took 4 bases from V and 5 from J, leaving 12 bases between them. In nucleotides, the CDR3 is TGTGCCAGCAGTGCCATGTCCTTAGATCAGCCCCAGCATTTT. Translating it yields CASSAMSLDQPQHF.

This clone was counted a single time. This chain connects TRBV7-9 to TRBJ2-5; the match to TRBD2 covers 9 bases. Germline V gene data show CDR1 as SEHNR and CDR2 as FQNEAQ (reference sequence). There are 17 residues in the CDR3. The V gene end was trimmed by 2 bases and the J gene end by 2 bases; junction bases not matched to a gene: 9. The CDR3 protein is CASSLLTGLADQETQYF. DNA for the CDR3: TGTGCCAGCAGCTTACTTACGGGACTAGCCGATCAAGAGACCCAGTACTTC.

This clone occurred once. The rearrangement uses TRBV30 and TRBJ2-5; 10 bases agree with TRBD2. CDR3 length: 14 amino acids. Germline CDR1 is GTSNPN and CDR2 is SVGIG (reference sequence). V shed 0 bases and J 5 bases; nucleotides not matched to a gene: 3. As DNA, the CDR3 is TGTGCCTGGAGTGTAGCGGGGGGGCGGGAGACCCAGTACTTC. This translates into CAWSVAGGRETQYF. The full variable domain, its missing parts supplied by reference TRBV30 and TRBJ2-5, is SQTIHQWPATLVQPVGSPLSLECTVEGTSNPNLYWYRQAAGRGLQLLFYSVGIGQISSEVPQNLSASRPQDRQFILSSKKLLLSDSGFYLCAWSVAGGRETQYFGPGTRLLVL.

The chain links TRBV4-2 to TRBJ2-2; 7 nucleotides agree with TRBD1. This CDR3 spans 15 amino acids. CDR1 and CDR2 (germline): LGHNA, YNFKEQ. Unmatched junction bases numbered 8, after V lost 3 bases and J lost 7 bases. This CDR3 is CASSQEGTAGGELFF. CDR3 coding DNA: TGTGCCAGCAGCCAGGAAGGGACAGCAGGCGGGGAGCTGTTTTTT.

The genes are TRBV5-1 and TRBJ2-5; D is unresolved. The CDR3 has 15 amino acids. The germline V gene has CDR1 SGHRS and CDR2 YFSETQ. Trimming removed 4 bases from V and 5 bases from J, with 18 bases in between. CDR3 sequence (DNA): TGCGCCAGCAGCCCCGGCCCACTTGGAATGGAGACCCAGTACTTC. Translating gives CASSPGPLGMETQYF.

The sample holds one count of this clone. The chain is built from TRBV5-4 and TRBJ2-5; 11 nucleotides line up with TRBD2. Germline V CDR1 and CDR2: SGHNT, YYREEE (reference sequence). The CDR3 has 18 residues. With 0 bases clipped from V and 0 bases from J, the junction kept 7 bases outside the gene matches. As DNA, the CDR3 is TGTGCCAGCAGCTTGGATCTTCTAGCGGGGGGTTACCAAGAGACCCAGTACTTC. It specifies CASSLDLLAGGYQETQYF.

The chain joins TRBV5-1 to TRBJ1-2, with 8 positions matching TRBD1. Germline CDR1 reads SGHRS; CDR2 reads YFSETQ. The CDR3 loop spans 16 amino acids. The V segment lost 0 bases and the J segment 4 bases; nucleotides outside the gene matches: 8. This CDR3 reads CASSLAGQGPSYGYTF. DNA of the CDR3: TGCGCCAGCAGCTTGGCAGGACAGGGTCCTTCCTATGGCTACACCTTC.

This sequence joins TRBV19 and TRBJ1-1; tentatively, D is TRBD1 (6 bases). V shed 7 bases and J shed 4 bases, with 13 bases lying between them. Per the germline V gene, CDR1 is LNHDA and CDR2 is SQIVND (reference sequence). The CDR3 extends over 13 amino acids. CDR3 nucleotide sequence: TGTGCCAGTACCCTCAGGGGAGGCACTGAAGCTTTCTTT. Its translation is CASTLRGGTEAFF.

This chain uses TRBV5-5 with TRBJ2-5, with 7 bases identical to TRBD1. J lost 2 bases, V lost 5 bases, and 12 bases had no gene match. The V gene's germline CDR1 is SGHKS and CDR2 YYEKEE (reference sequence). CDR3 size: 16 residues. The CDR3 DNA reads TGTGCCAGCAGTTCCCGAGGGGGCGCGTGGCAAGAGACCCAGTACTTC. Encoded protein: CASSSRGGAWQETQYF. Complete variable domain (other parts from reference TRBV5-5 and TRBJ2-5): DAGVTQSPTHLIKTRGQQVTLRCSPISGHKSVSWYQQVLGQGPQFIFQYYEKEERGRGNFPDRFSARQFPNYSSELNVNALLLGDSALYLCASSSRGGAWQETQYFGPGTRLLVL.

The chain couples TRBV6-4 to TRBJ1-4; D call uncertain. Germline CDR1 and CDR2: MRHNA and SNTAGT. Trimming removed 9 bases at V and 8 bases at J, with 13 bases between. The CDR3 totals 12 residues. The CDR3 region has the DNA TGTGCCAGTATCCCCACCAGGGAAAAACTGTTTTTT. Translation gives CASIPTREKLFF.

The V and J genes are TRBV6-5 and TRBJ1-3; no firm D call. The CDR3 is 13 amino acids. V lost 6 bases and J 1 base, leaving 7 bases between the germline ends. Looked up from germline, CDR1 is MNHEY and CDR2 is SVGAGI. This chain's CDR3 is CASRRSSGNTIYF. CDR3 DNA sequence: TGTGCCAGCAGACGGAGTTCTGGAAACACCATATATTTT.

V is TRBV6-7 and J is TRBJ1-6; tentatively, D is TRBD1 (6 bases). TRBV6-7 is classed as an ORF, of uncertain function. The ends were cut back, 0 bases at V and 2 bases at J, with 11 bases in the middle. This CDR3 is 17 amino acids long. The CDR3 sequence is CASSYSPRDTYNSPLHF. As DNA, the CDR3 is TGTGCCAGCAGTTACTCGCCGAGGGACACCTATAATTCACCCCTCCACTTT.

The chain employs TRBV27 and TRBJ1-2, with TRBD1 as a possible D gene (6 bases). The CDR3 totals 16 residues. The germline V gene encodes CDR1 MNHEY and CDR2 SMNVEV (reference sequence). Between the trimmed V and J ends, which lost 5 bases and 8 bases, there was a span of 24 bases. CDR3 in DNA: TGTGCCAGCAGTAATCCCCCCGGGGGAGGGGGAGGGGGCTACACCTTC. Its translation is CASSNPPGGGGGGYTF.

This rearrangement joins TRBV5-1 to TRBJ1-1; D unclear. This CDR3 comprises 15 residues. CDR1 and CDR2 from the germline V gene are SGHRS and YFSETQ. The V and J ends lost 4 bases and 1 base respectively, with 14 bases between them. CDR3 sequence: CASSPDPTANTEAFF. For the CDR3, the DNA is TGCGCCAGCAGCCCGGATCCAACCGCGAACACTGAAGCTTTCTTT.

This chain connects TRBV7-3 to TRBJ1-1; D remains unclear. The CDR3 loop spans 13 amino acids. V was clipped by 2 bases and J by 1 base, with 5 bases between them. Germline assignment: CDR1 SGHTA and CDR2 FQGTGA. The CDR3 region has the DNA TGTGCCAGCAGCTTACAGAGGAACACTGAAGCTTTCTTT. Translating gives CASSLQRNTEAFF.

This clone was found a few times. This chain uses TRBV5-4 with TRBJ1-2, with TRBD1 as a possible D gene (6 bases). Trimming took off 4 bases at V and 5 bases at J, with 9 bases between the two ends. This CDR3 has 12 amino acids. Germline-derived CDR1 and CDR2 are SGHNT and YYREEE (reference sequence). The CDR3 DNA sequence: TGTGCCAGCAGCCAGGACAGTTATGGCTACACCTTC. Translated, it gives CASSQDSYGYTF.

This clone was seen once. The chain uses TRBV18 and TRBJ2-7, with D possibly TRBD1 on 6 matching bases. V lost 0 bases and J lost 7, with 10 bases in between. The CDR3 extends over 13 amino acids. Germline CDR1 reads KGHSH; CDR2 reads LQKENI. CDR3 amino acids: CASSPPGGEEQYF. The DNA of the CDR3 is TGTGCCAGCTCACCACCAGGGGGAGAAGAGCAGTACTTC.

The chain uses TRBV18 and TRBJ2-5; D is uncertain. The CDR3 is 14 residues long. The germline CDR1 and CDR2 sequences are KGHSH and LQKENI. V was pared by 3 bases and J by 4 bases, with 12 bases between. The CDR3 region has the DNA TGTGCCAGCTCACCTAAGGGAAATGGAGAGACCCAGTACTTC. The encoded protein is CASSPKGNGETQYF.

V gene TRBV19 combines with J gene TRBJ2-7; D unclear. CDR1 and CDR2 from the germline V gene are LNHDA and SQIVND (reference sequence). The V end was cut by 3 bases, the J end by 2 bases, with 14 bases between. CDR3 size: 15 residues. CDR3 bases: TGTGCCAGTAGTATTGTAGTGGGCGGCGCCTACGAGCAGTACTTC. This gives the protein CASSIVVGGAYEQYF. Complete variable domain (other parts from reference TRBV19 and TRBJ2-7): DGGITQSPKYLFRKEGQNVTLSCEQNLNHDAMYWYRQDPGQGLRLIYYSQIVNDFQKGDIAEGYSVSREKKESFPLTVTSAQKNPTAFYLCASSIVVGGAYEQYFGPGTRLTVT.

The V and J genes are TRBV4-3 and TRBJ1-2, with D perhaps TRBD1 (5 bases). The V gene lost 1 base and the J gene lost 3 bases, with 12 bases spanning the gap. Germline V gene data show CDR1 as LGHNA and CDR2 as YSLEER. The CDR3 consists of 15 residues. The CDR3 DNA sequence: TGCGCCAGCAGCCAAGGAGGGGAGCCCTACTATGGCTACACCTTC. It yields the protein CASSQGGEPYYGYTF.

The chain uses TRBV19 and TRBJ1-1; a weak D match, TRBD1 (6 bases). Trimming left V 4 bases short and J 5 bases short, with 11 bases between. Looked up from germline, CDR1 is LNHDA and CDR2 is SQIVND (reference sequence). This CDR3 has 13 residues. In nucleotides, the CDR3 is TGTGCCAGTAGTAAGGGGGGGCAAACTGAAGCTTTCTTT. Its translation: CASSKGGQTEAFF.

The rearrangement joins TRBV11-2 to TRBJ2-7, with 8 bases aligning to TRBD1. CDR3 length equals 15 residues. V was pared by 5 bases and J by 11 bases, with 17 bases of the junction left unmatched. CDR1 and CDR2 (germline): SGHAT, FQNNGV. CDR3 sequence (DNA): TGTGCCAGCAGCGCACAGGGGGTGAACCTCGGTGTTGAGTACTTC. Translation gives CASSAQGVNLGVEYF.